This T cell receptor beta chain was sequenced during a study of blood T cell repertoires in COVID-19. As for the study in general: Researchers got acute and convalescent COVID-19 samples from the United States, Italy and Spain. From T cells, B-cell-depleted T cells, or PBMCs came the material, which was cDNA or gDNA.

Per the authors' pipeline: Cell counts per sample came from amplifying reference gene primers. Generated by immunoSEQ multiplex PCR, the TCRdb table keeps only in-frame clones and is missing some. The V and J calls and clone size come from that table; D and trimming were worked out from the DNA. This table holds 300,000 or so clones, more than 70% found once. Germline V CDR1 and CDR2: SGHNT, YENEEA. The V and J ends lost 0 bases and 2 bases respectively, with 14 bases between them. The CDR3 has 16 residues. The TCR was taken from a woman aged 45-65 years with acute or convalescent COVID-19. The rearrangement links TRBV11-3 to TRBJ2-7, with D possibly TRBD1 on 6 matching bases. Source material: peripheral blood. CDR3 sequence (DNA): TGTGCCAGCAGCTTAGATTTTGGACAGCTAGCCTACGAGCAGTACGTC. Translation: CASSLDFGQLAYEQYV.